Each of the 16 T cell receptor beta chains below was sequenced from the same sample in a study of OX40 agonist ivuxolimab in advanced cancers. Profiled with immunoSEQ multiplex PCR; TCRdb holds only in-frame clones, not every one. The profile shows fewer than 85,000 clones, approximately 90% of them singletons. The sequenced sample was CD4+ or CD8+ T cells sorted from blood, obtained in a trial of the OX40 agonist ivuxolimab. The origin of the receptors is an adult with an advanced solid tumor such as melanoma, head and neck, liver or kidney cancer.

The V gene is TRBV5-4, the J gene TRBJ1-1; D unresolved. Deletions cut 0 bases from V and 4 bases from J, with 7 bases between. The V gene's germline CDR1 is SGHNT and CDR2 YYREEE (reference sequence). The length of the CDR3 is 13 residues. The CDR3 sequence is CASSLGKTTEAFF. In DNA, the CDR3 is TGTGCCAGCAGCTTGGGGAAAACCACTGAAGCTTTCTTT.

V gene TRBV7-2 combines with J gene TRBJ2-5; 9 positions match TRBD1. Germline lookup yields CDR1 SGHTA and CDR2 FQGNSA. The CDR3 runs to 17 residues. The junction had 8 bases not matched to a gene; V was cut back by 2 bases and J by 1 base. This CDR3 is CASSLRGPGQGQETQYF. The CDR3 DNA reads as TGTGCCAGCAGCTTAAGGGGACCGGGACAGGGCCAAGAGACCCAGTACTTC.

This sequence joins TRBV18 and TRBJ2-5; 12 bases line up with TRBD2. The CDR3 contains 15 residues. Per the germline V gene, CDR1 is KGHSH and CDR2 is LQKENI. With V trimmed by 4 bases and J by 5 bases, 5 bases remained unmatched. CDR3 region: CASSRRTSGIETQYF. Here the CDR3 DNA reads TGTGCCAGCTCACGAAGGACTAGCGGGATTGAGACCCAGTACTTC.

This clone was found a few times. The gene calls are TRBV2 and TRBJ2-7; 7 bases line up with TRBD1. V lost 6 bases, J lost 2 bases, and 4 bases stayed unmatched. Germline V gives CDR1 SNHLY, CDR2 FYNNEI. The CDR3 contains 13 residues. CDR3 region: CASRGDSPYEQYF. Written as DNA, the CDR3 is TGTGCCAGCAGAGGGGACAGCCCCTACGAGCAGTACTTC.

CDR3 nucleotides: TGTGCCAGCAGCAAGATTCAGAGCTCTGGGGCCAACGTCCTGACTTTC. Amino acids: CASSKIQSSGANVLTF. V and J are TRBV5-5 and TRBJ2-6; unclear D gene. The CDR3 spans 16 residues. Germline V gene lookup returns CDR1 SGHKS and CDR2 YYEKEE (reference sequence). Deletions cut 4 bases from V and 0 bases from J, with 11 bases between.

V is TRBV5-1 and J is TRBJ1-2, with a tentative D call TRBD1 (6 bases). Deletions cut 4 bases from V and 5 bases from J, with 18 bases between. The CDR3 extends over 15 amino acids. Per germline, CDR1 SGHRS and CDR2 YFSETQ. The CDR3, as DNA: TGCGCCAGCAGCCCGCGGACAGATCGAGGGTATGGCTACACCTTC. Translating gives CASSPRTDRGYGYTF.

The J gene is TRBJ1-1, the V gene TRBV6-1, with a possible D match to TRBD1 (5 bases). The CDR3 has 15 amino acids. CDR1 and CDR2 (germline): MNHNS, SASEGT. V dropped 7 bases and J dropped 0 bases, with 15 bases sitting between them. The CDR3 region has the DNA TGTGCCAGCACTAAGGGTGCAGGGCTGAACACTGAAGCTTTCTTT. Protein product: CASTKGAGLNTEAFF.

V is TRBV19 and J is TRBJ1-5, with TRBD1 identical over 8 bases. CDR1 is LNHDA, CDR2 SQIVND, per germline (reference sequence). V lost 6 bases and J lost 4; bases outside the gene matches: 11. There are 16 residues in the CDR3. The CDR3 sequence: CASRDTGGLWNQPQHF. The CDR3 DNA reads TGTGCCAGTAGGGATACAGGGGGACTTTGGAATCAGCCCCAGCATTTT. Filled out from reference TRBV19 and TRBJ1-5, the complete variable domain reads DGGITQSPKYLFRKEGQNVTLSCEQNLNHDAMYWYRQDPGQGLRLIYYSQIVNDFQKGDIAEGYSVSREKKESFPLTVTSAQKNPTAFYLCASRDTGGLWNQPQHFGDGTRLSIL.

CDR3 sequence (DNA): TGTGCCAGCGGGGGGACAGGGAGTAACTATGGCTACACCTTC. It codes for CASGGTGSNYGYTF. The rearrangement links TRBV27 to TRBJ1-2; TRBD1 aligns across 9 bases. The CDR3 spans 14 residues. Losses at the gene ends were 8 bases for V and 1 base for J; bases not matched to a gene: 5. In germline, CDR1 is MNHEY, CDR2 SMNVEV (reference sequence).

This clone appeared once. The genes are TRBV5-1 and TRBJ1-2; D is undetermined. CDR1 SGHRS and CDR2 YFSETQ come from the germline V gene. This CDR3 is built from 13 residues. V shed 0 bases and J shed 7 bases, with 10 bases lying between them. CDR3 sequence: CASSLEGVSGYTF. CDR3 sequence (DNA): TGCGCCAGCAGCTTGGAGGGAGTATCTGGCTACACCTTC.

CDR3 sequence reads: CASSGQGAGQPQHF. In DNA, the CDR3 is TGTGCCAGCAGCGGACAGGGGGCGGGGCAGCCCCAGCATTTT. The chain recombines TRBV6-5 with TRBJ1-5; 11 bases are a match to TRBD1. Germline CDR1 is MNHEY and CDR2 is SVGAGI. This CDR3 has 14 residues. V was clipped by 6 bases and J by 7 bases; unmatched bases: 5.

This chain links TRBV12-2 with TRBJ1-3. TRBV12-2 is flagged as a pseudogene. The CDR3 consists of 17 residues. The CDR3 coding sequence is TGTGCAAGTCGCCGCGTCCGTGGCGGGGACCCTGGAAACACCATATATTTT. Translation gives CASRRVRGGDPGNTIYF.

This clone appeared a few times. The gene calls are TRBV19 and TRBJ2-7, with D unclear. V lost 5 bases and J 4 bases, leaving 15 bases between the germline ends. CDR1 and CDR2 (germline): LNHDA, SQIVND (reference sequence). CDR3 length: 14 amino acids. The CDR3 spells CASSPRPRGYEQYF. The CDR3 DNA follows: TGTGCCAGTAGTCCCCGCCCCCGCGGATACGAGCAGTACTTC.

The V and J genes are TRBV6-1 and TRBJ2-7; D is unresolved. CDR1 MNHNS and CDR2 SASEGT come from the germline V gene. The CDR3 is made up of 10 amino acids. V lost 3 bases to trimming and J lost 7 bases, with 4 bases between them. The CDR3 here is CASSDKEQYF. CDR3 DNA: TGTGCCAGCAGTGATAAAGAGCAGTACTTC.

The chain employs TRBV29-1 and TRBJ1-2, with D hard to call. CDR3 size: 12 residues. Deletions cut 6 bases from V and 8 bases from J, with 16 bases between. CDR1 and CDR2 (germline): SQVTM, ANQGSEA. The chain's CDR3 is CSVFDSSGGYTF. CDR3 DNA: TGCAGCGTCTTCGACTCAAGCGGAGGCTACACCTTC.

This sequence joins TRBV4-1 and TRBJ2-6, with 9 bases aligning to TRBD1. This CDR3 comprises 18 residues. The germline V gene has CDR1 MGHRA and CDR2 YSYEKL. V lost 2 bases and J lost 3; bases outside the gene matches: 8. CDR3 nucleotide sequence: TGCGCCAGCAGCCAACCGGACAGGGGTATGGGTGGGGCCAACGTCCTGACTTTC. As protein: CASSQPDRGMGGANVLTF.